The 26 T cell receptor beta chains presented below share a single source sample, sequenced in a study of T cell changes during pregnancy in multiple sclerosis. TCRdb's copy holds only in-frame clones and misses some; the assay was immunoSEQ multiplex PCR. The sample consists of around 100,000 clones, around nine tenths of them appearing once. Sequenced material: peripheral blood, taken in the second trimester of pregnancy. These TCRs come from a female donor with multiple sclerosis, enrolled in a pregnancy study.

This clone appeared once. The chain couples TRBV7-9 to TRBJ2-4; 7 bases map to TRBD1. V lost 2 bases, J lost 2 bases, and 3 bases stayed unmatched. CDR1 and CDR2 from the germline V gene are SEHNR and FQNEAQ (reference sequence). There are 15 residues in the CDR3. CDR3: CASSLSGQSKNIQYF. In DNA form, the CDR3 reads TGTGCCAGCAGCTTATCGGGACAGTCCAAAAACATTCAGTACTTC. Full variable domain (outside the CDR3, taken from reference TRBV7-9 and TRBJ2-4): DTGVSQNPRHKITKRGQNVTFRCDPISEHNRLYWYRQTLGQGPEFLTYFQNEAQLEKSRLLSDRFSAERPKGSFSTLEIQRTEQGDSAMYLCASSLSGQSKNIQYFGAGTRLSVL.

The DNA of the CDR3 is TGCGCCAGCAGTACCCTCGGACCAGGGCCTGAAGCTTTCTTT. Translated, it gives CASSTLGPGPEAFF. The V and J genes are TRBV5-1 and TRBJ1-1; weak D call: TRBD1 (5 bases). Germline V CDR1 and CDR2: SGHRS, YFSETQ. The CDR3 covers 14 residues. Trimming pared 5 bases from V and 6 bases from J, leaving 17 bases between.

This chain links TRBV27 with TRBJ1-4; 11 bases agree with TRBD1. The CDR3 length is 16 residues. CDR1 and CDR2 (germline): MNHEY, SMNVEV (reference sequence). V dropped 6 bases and J dropped 10; count of bases not matched to a gene: 13. The chain's CDR3 is CASSWTGGGFLGKLFF. The CDR3 DNA is TGTGCCAGCAGCTGGACAGGGGGCGGTTTTCTCGGAAAACTGTTTTTT.

The V call is TRBV19, the J call TRBJ2-4; D not certain. Germline values: CDR1 LNHDA, CDR2 SQIVND (reference sequence). CDR3 length: 16 residues. Trimming shortened V by 5 bases and J by 2 bases, and 16 bases separated the two germline ends. The CDR3 bases are TGTGCCAGTAGTGAAGATGCGGTAGTATCCAAAAACATTCAGTACTTC. As protein: CASSEDAVVSKNIQYF.

The chain couples TRBV6-1 to TRBJ1-1, with 7 bases fitting TRBD1. V shed 0 bases and J 1 base; nucleotides not matched to a gene: 5. This CDR3 spans 16 amino acids. Germline V gene lookup returns CDR1 MNHNS and CDR2 SASEGT. CDR3 coding DNA: TGTGCCAGCAGTGAAGCTAAGCCAGGGGGGAACACTGAAGCTTTCTTT. Protein sequence: CASSEAKPGGNTEAFF.

The gene calls are TRBV10-3 and TRBJ1-1; 7 positions match TRBD1. V was pared by 7 bases and J by 2 bases, with 7 bases of the junction left unmatched. CDR3 length equals 14 residues. Germline CDR1 ENHRY, CDR2 SYGVKD. The CDR3 DNA follows: TGTGCCATCACTAGAAACAGGGGAAACACTGAAGCTTTCTTT. This gives the protein CAITRNRGNTEAFF.

The V gene is TRBV29-1, the J gene TRBJ2-1, with 9 positions matching TRBD1. V was clipped by 8 bases and J by 6 bases; unmatched bases: 11. Germline V gene sequence: CDR1 SQVTM, CDR2 ANQGSEA. The CDR3 is 14 amino acids. CDR3 bases: TGCAGCACGTGGGACAGGGTGGATGGCAATGAGCAGTTCTTC. This translates into CSTWDRVDGNEQFF.

The J gene is TRBJ2-7, the V gene TRBV4-1; 9 bases are a match to TRBD2. V shed 2 bases, J shed 0 bases, and the junction held 2 bases outside the gene matches. Germline CDR1 reads MGHRA; CDR2 reads YSYEKL. CDR3 length: 15 residues. CDR3 in DNA: TGCGCCAGCAGCCAACTAGCGGGGAACTCCTACGAGCAGTACTTC. It is translated as CASSQLAGNSYEQYF.

The J gene is TRBJ1-5, the V gene TRBV28, with 9 nucleotides matching TRBD1. The CDR3 sequence is 16 residues long. The V and J ends lost 1 base and 1 base, in that order; junction bases with no gene match: 2. Germline V gives CDR1 MDHEN, CDR2 SYDVKM. The CDR3 coding sequence is TGTGCCAGCAGTTTATTGACAGGGGGAAGCAATCAGCCCCAGCATTTT. This sequence encodes CASSLLTGGSNQPQHF.

The chain joins TRBV7-8 to TRBJ2-5, with D possibly being TRBD2 (6 bases). Germline CDR1 is SGHVS and CDR2 is FQNEAQ. V was shortened by 3 bases and J by 3 bases, with 14 bases between the two germline ends. The CDR3 sequence is 15 residues long. The CDR3 region has the DNA TGTGCCAGCAGCTTGGTTGAGGCGGGAAAAGAGACCCAGTACTTC. Translation: CASSLVEAGKETQYF.

The rearrangement links TRBV6-5 to TRBJ2-2, with 9 bases identical to TRBD2. The germline gives CDR1 MNHEY, CDR2 SVGAGI. The CDR3 runs 15 residues. With 6 bases clipped from V and 4 bases from J, the junction kept 6 bases outside the gene matches. CDR3 DNA sequence: TGTGCCAGCAGAATCCTAGCGGGGCCCACCGGGGAGCTGTTTTTT. This translates into CASRILAGPTGELFF.

CDR3 region: CASSRRAGANVLTF. The CDR3 DNA sequence: TGTGCCAGCAGTCGTCGGGCTGGGGCCAACGTCCTGACTTTC. The rearrangement links TRBV27 to TRBJ2-6; D not certain. CDR1 and CDR2 (germline): MNHEY, SMNVEV (reference sequence). The CDR3 consists of 14 residues. Between the trimmed V and J ends, which lost 5 bases and 2 bases, there was a span of 7 bases.

V usage is TRBV9 and J usage is TRBJ2-2, with no clear D. CDR3 length: 13 residues. From germline, CDR1 is SGDLS and CDR2 YYNGEE. V lost 0 bases and J lost 7, with 7 bases in between. The CDR3 spells CASSVGTVGELFF. The CDR3 DNA sequence: TGTGCCAGCAGCGTAGGCACGGTCGGGGAGCTGTTTTTT.

The chain joins TRBV11-2 to TRBJ2-7, with D tentatively TRBD2 (5 bases). The germline V gene has CDR1 SGHAT and CDR2 FQNNGV. The CDR3 covers 13 residues. V was shortened by 6 bases and J by 3 bases, with 12 bases between the two germline ends. CDR3 DNA: TGTGCCAGCAGTCGAGGGCGCTTCTACGAGCAGTACTTC. Protein: CASSRGRFYEQYF.

In its sample, this clone was seen a few times. Other DNA sequences in this sample translate to the same CDR3. The chain has TRBV5-4 and TRBJ2-5; the match to TRBD1 covers 8 bases. J was trimmed by 4 bases and V by 1 base; bases with no gene match: 6. This CDR3 spans 15 amino acids. The germline gives CDR1 SGHNT, CDR2 YYREEE (reference sequence). The CDR3 here is CASSLLAGGRETQYF. CDR3 nucleotides: TGTGCCAGCAGCTTGTTGGCAGGGGGCCGAGAGACCCAGTACTTC.

The chain links TRBV5-6 to TRBJ1-1, with D perhaps matching TRBD1 (5 bases). The CDR3 contains 14 residues. The germline V and J ends were trimmed by 4 bases and 5 bases, with 15 bases remaining between them. CDR1 and CDR2 (germline): SGHDT, YYEEEE. CDR3 nucleotides: TGTGCCAGCAGCCCGGTGGGGCGAGAGACTGAAGCTTTCTTT. It translates to CASSPVGRETEAFF.

The V and J genes are TRBV6-5 and TRBJ2-7, with TRBD2 matching over 9 bases. The CDR3 loop spans 16 amino acids. V lost 2 bases, J lost 0 bases, and 5 bases stayed unmatched. Looked up from germline, CDR1 is MNHEY and CDR2 is SVGAGI. The DNA of the CDR3 is TGTGCCAGCAGTTACCTGGGAGCGGGGGGCTCCTACGAGCAGTACTTC. Amino acid sequence: CASSYLGAGGSYEQYF.

This clone was observed a single time. The chain uses TRBV30 and TRBJ1-2; D not resolved. The CDR3 length is 13 residues. CDR1 is GTSNPN and CDR2 is SVGIG in the germline V gene (reference sequence). With 2 bases removed from V and 4 bases from J, the gap between germline ends came to 11 bases. The CDR3 spells CAWSPGDGYGYTF. The CDR3 DNA sequence: TGTGCCTGGAGTCCCGGGGATGGCTATGGCTACACCTTC.

About this clone: In the same sample, other DNA sequences code for this CDR3. The chain has TRBV9 and TRBJ1-6, with 9 bases fitting TRBD1. Trimming removed 0 bases from V and 7 bases from J; junction bases left unmatched: 2. This CDR3 spans 15 amino acids. Germline V gene lookup returns CDR1 SGDLS and CDR2 YYNGEE. This chain's CDR3 is CASSVVGTGNSPLHF. The CDR3 DNA reads as TGTGCCAGCAGCGTAGTGGGGACAGGGAATTCACCCCTCCACTTT.

The V and J genes are TRBV10-1 and TRBJ1-1; 10 nucleotides agree with TRBD1. The germline V gene encodes CDR1 WNHNN and CDR2 SYGVQD (reference sequence). This CDR3 spans 21 amino acids. The junction had 32 bases not matched to a gene; V was cut back by 10 bases and J by 6 bases. CDR3 nucleotides: TGCGCCATCGCCCCAAAAGAAGACAGGGGGCGCGTTGGATCGGGGAATGCTGAAGCTTTCTTT. The encoded protein is CAIAPKEDRGRVGSGNAEAFF.

The genes are TRBV10-3 and TRBJ2-5, with 8 bases fitting TRBD2. CDR3 length: 15 amino acids. The germline V gene has CDR1 ENHRY and CDR2 SYGVKD. V lost 2 bases, J lost 2 bases, and 4 bases stayed unmatched. DNA of the CDR3: TGTGCCATCAGTGAGCGGGGGGGCTTTCAAGAGACCCAGTACTTC. Translating it yields CAISERGGFQETQYF.

The CDR3 here is CASSNPGQNTEAFF. For the CDR3, the DNA is TGTGCCAGCAGCAATCCGGGACAGAACACTGAAGCTTTCTTT. The chain employs TRBV27 and TRBJ1-1; a weak D match, TRBD1 (6 bases). Germline V gene sequence: CDR1 MNHEY, CDR2 SMNVEV (reference sequence). The CDR3 consists of 14 residues. V gave up 6 bases and J gave up 1 base, with 12 bases separating them.

V is TRBV20-1 and J is TRBJ2-7; D not certain. With 2 bases removed from V and 6 bases from J, the gap between germline ends came to 8 bases. This CDR3 has 11 residues. Germline-derived CDR1 and CDR2 are DFQATT and SNEGSKA (reference sequence). The chain's CDR3 is CSARNKFEQYF. As DNA, the CDR3 is TGCAGTGCTAGAAACAAGTTCGAGCAGTACTTC.

V usage is TRBV4-1 and J usage is TRBJ2-7; TRBD1 matches at 9 bases. The CDR3 sequence is 16 residues long. V was clipped by 5 bases and J by 3 bases; unmatched bases: 11. Germline CDR1 and CDR2: MGHRA and YSYEKL. DNA of the CDR3: TGCGCCAGCAGCGGGGAGGACAGGGGATTCTTCTACGAGCAGTACTTC. Translated: CASSGEDRGFFYEQYF.

This clone showed up just once. The J gene is TRBJ2-7, the V gene TRBV6-1; a possible D gene is TRBD2 (5 bases). The V gene's germline CDR1 is MNHNS and CDR2 SASEGT. Trimming stripped 7 bases from V and 2 bases from J, with 9 bases between. The CDR3 is made up of 12 amino acids. In DNA, the CDR3 is TGTGCCAGCATGAGCGGAACCTACGAGCAGTACTTC. This sequence encodes CASMSGTYEQYF.

J is TRBJ2-7 and V is TRBV30; D not resolved. V was cut by 1 base and J by 3 bases, with 10 bases left in between. The CDR3 runs 13 residues. CDR1 and CDR2 (germline): GTSNPN, SVGIG (reference sequence). The CDR3 region is CAWSADTGYEQYF. In DNA, the CDR3 is TGTGCCTGGAGTGCCGACACTGGCTACGAGCAGTACTTC.